Shown below are 5 T cell receptor beta chains from a single sample sequenced in a study of blood T cell repertoires in COVID-19. Measured with immunoSEQ multiplex PCR; TCRdb has only the in-frame clones, and not every one. Of over 85,000 clones in the sample, 75% to 90% were seen once. The specimen was peripheral blood. These receptors were taken from a man in his sixties with acute or convalescent COVID-19.

The chain links TRBV2 to TRBJ1-2, with 7 bases lining up with TRBD1. With 5 bases clipped from V and 1 base from J, the junction kept 1 base outside the gene matches. The CDR3 extends over 13 amino acids. From germline, CDR1 is SNHLY and CDR2 FYNNEI. The CDR3 loop reads CASSYRGNYGYTF. In nucleotides, the CDR3 is TGTGCCAGCAGTTACAGGGGTAACTATGGCTACACCTTC.

The gene calls are TRBV30 and TRBJ2-2, with D possibly TRBD1 on 6 matching bases. Germline CDR1 is GTSNPN and CDR2 is SVGIG (reference sequence). The CDR3 loop spans 15 amino acids. The germline V and J ends were trimmed by 6 bases and 2 bases, with 16 bases remaining between them. This CDR3 reads CACFTTGQNTGELFF. The CDR3 region has the DNA TGTGCCTGTTTTACTACGGGACAAAACACCGGGGAGCTGTTTTTT. Full variable domain (missing parts from reference TRBV30 and TRBJ2-2): SQTIHQWPATLVQPVGSPLSLECTVEGTSNPNLYWYRQAAGRGLQLLFYSVGIGQISSEVPQNLSASRPQDRQFILSSKKLLLSDSGFYLCACFTTGQNTGELFFGEGSRLTVL.

The V gene is TRBV7-9, the J gene TRBJ1-2; D perhaps matches TRBD1 (5 bases). V was clipped by 1 base and J by 4 bases, with 7 bases between them. The CDR3 consists of 13 residues. CDR1 SEHNR and CDR2 FQNEAQ come from the germline V gene (reference sequence). CDR3 residues: CASSLDRTYGYTF. The CDR3 DNA is TGTGCCAGCAGCTTAGACAGGACCTATGGCTACACCTTC.

The chain recombines TRBV7-9 with TRBJ2-2; no reliable D call. CDR3 length: 16 amino acids. V was trimmed by 8 bases and J by 0 bases, leaving 16 bases between them. Germline loops: CDR1 SEHNR, CDR2 FQNEAQ (reference sequence). The CDR3 here is CASGIVGFANTGELFF. The CDR3 DNA reads as TGTGCCAGCGGCATCGTGGGCTTCGCGAACACCGGGGAGCTGTTTTTT.

This clone was seen a handful of times. CDR3 bases: TGTGCCAGCAGTGATGGGCACCACCCTGCCCAATGCGAGCAGTACTTC. The encoded protein is CASSDGHHPAQCEQYF. The chain uses TRBV6-4 and TRBJ2-7; D gene uncertain. The length of the CDR3 is 16 residues. V was pared by 3 bases and J by 6 bases, with 21 bases between. CDR1 and CDR2 (germline): MRHNA, SNTAGT.